This TCR beta chain derives from a study of T cells after posttransplantation cyclophosphamide. Regarding the study as a whole: Donor CD8+ memory clones often dominated recipient blood repertoires at later times. Tissue-infiltrating T cells from skin or gut overlapped little with blood T cells. Recipient CMV seropositivity and CMV reactivation strongly tracked TRB clonality.

In regard to this clone: Its antigen is as yet unknown.

Some clones are missing from TCRdb's copy, which holds only in-frame ones; the method was immunoSEQ multiplex PCR. This table holds tens of thousands of clones, approximately 78% found once. Busulfan-fludarabine conditioning, marrow transplant, and cyclophosphamide on days +3 and +4 were administered. Germline V gene data show CDR1 as MGHRA and CDR2 as YSYEKL. With 3 bases removed from V and 2 bases from J, the gap between germline ends came to 13 bases. The CDR3 runs 15 residues. The source is a female patient in her forties who received an allogeneic stem cell transplant from a related donor, was CMV-positive, and had no GVHD. T cells may partly derive from the graft donor. Sequencing was performed on CD4+ T cells sorted from blood, taken approximately 2,000 days after a stem cell transplant with posttransplant cyclophosphamide. The genes are TRBV4-1 and TRBJ1-2; TRBD1 might be the D (6 bases). The CDR3 nucleotides are TGCGCCAGCAGCCATCCCTCAGGGGCCAACTATGGCTACACCTTC. Protein product: CASSHPSGANYGYTF.